The following is a T cell receptor beta chain sequence with its context. Enrolled through a virtual design, the participants were between roughly 18 and 100 years of age and came from under 30 US areas. Membership in each cohort depended on participant-reported clinical history. Symptom resolution, clearance, or two negative PCRs marked donors in Cohort 3 as recovered. In the original processing: Reference gene primer amplification gave nucleated cell count estimates. Profiled with immunoSEQ multiplex PCR; TCRdb holds only in-frame clones, not every one. V and J calls and clone size follow that table, whereas D and trimming were derived from the DNA. The sample has under 200,000 clones; approximately 88% are singletons. This entry belongs to a study of blood T cell repertoires in COVID-19. This CDR3 is built from 13 residues. Germline V gene lookup returns CDR1 SGHNT and CDR2 YENEEA. V lost 1 base and J lost 4, with 7 bases in between.

The rearrangement links TRBV11-3 to TRBJ1-1; no firm D call. The sample consisted of PBMCs or T cells enriched from blood (not recorded which). The source of this sequence is a woman in her fifties or sixties who had recovered from COVID-19. The CDR3 reads CASSLGPGTEAFF. For the CDR3, the DNA is TGTGCCAGCAGCTTAGGGCCGGGCACTGAAGCTTTCTTT. Looking up the rest from reference TRBV11-3 and TRBJ1-1 gives the full variable domain: EAGVVQSPRYKIIEKKQPVAFWCNPISGHNTLYWYLQNLGQGPELLIRYENEEAVDDSQLPKDRFSAERLKGVDSTLKIQPAELGDSAVYLCASSLGPGTEAFFGQGTRLTVV.